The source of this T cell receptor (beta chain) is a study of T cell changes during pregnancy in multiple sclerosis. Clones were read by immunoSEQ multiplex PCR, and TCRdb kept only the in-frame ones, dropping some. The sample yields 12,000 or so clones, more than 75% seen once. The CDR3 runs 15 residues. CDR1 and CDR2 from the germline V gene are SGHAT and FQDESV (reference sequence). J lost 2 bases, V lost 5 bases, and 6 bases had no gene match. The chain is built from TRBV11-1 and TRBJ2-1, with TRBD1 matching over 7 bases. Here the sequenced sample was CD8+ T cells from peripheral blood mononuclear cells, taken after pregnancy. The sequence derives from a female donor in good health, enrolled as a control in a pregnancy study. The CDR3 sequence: CASSRGTATYNEQFF. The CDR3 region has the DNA TGTGCCAGCAGCCGTGGGACAGCCACCTACAATGAGCAGTTCTTC.